This is a list of T cell receptor beta chains from one sample in a study of cytotoxic CD8 clonotypes in ibrutinib-treated CLL. The repertoire was sequenced with immunoSEQ multiplex PCR; TCRdb's copy has only in-frame clones and lacks some. In the table there are fewer than 400,000 clones, 67% of which are singletons. The source was PBMCs, collected after 36 months of ibrutinib treatment. The receptor set was obtained from a human donor with chronic lymphocytic leukemia. CDR3s include the opening cysteine and the closing phenylalanine or tryptophan. The D gene is left open where the match is weak. A clone size is listed for some rows: how often the clone was seen (once, few, many), or a class if it is expanded.

cdr3_length	v_call	d_call	j_call	clone_size	cdr3_aa	cdr3_nt
12	TRBV12-5	-	TRBJ1-1	few	CASGKTGTEAFF	TGTGCTAGTGGTAAAACAGGGACGGAAGCTTTCTTT
15	TRBV9	-	TRBJ2-1	-	CASSVVATGYNEQFF	TGTGCCAGCAGCGTGGTGGCGACGGGGTACAATGAGCAGTTCTTC
15	TRBV27	-	TRBJ2-6	-	CASSFGASGANVLTF	TGTGCCAGCAGTTTCGGAGCCTCTGGGGCCAACGTCCTGACTTTC
14	TRBV2	-	TRBJ2-1	-	CASSSRAGDNEQFF	TGTGCCAGCAGTTCTCGGGCGGGTGACAATGAGCAGTTCTTC
16	TRBV13	TRBD1	TRBJ1-2	-	CASSLGQGQGVNGYTF	TGTGCCAGCAGCTTAGGCCAAGGACAGGGGGTGAATGGCTACACCTTC
15	TRBV18	TRBD1	TRBJ2-7	-	CASSPRTGGVGEQYF	TGTGCCAGCTCACCCCGGACAGGGGGCGTGGGCGAGCAGTACTTC
14	TRBV5-1	TRBD1	TRBJ2-5	few	CASSPGTDQETQYF	TGCGCCAGCAGCCCCGGGACAGACCAAGAGACCCAGTACTTC
17	TRBV5-6	TRBD1	TRBJ1-5	-	CASSRLWGQDSNQPQHF	TGTGCCAGCAGCCGCTTGTGGGGACAGGATAGCAATCAGCCCCAGCATTTT
16	TRBV19	-	TRBJ2-1	-	CASSIRIGGLYNEQFF	TGTGCCAGTAGTATCCGTATCGGGGGGCTCTACAATGAGCAGTTCTTC
13	TRBV18	-	TRBJ2-7	few	CASSGRDPYEQYF	TGTGCCAGCTCCGGCAGGGACCCCTACGAGCAGTACTTC
18	TRBV4-2	-	TRBJ1-3	-	CASSQEGARWGLGNTIYF	TGTGCCAGCAGCCAAGAAGGGGCACGTTGGGGGTTAGGAAACACCATATATTTT
15	TRBV2	TRBD2	TRBJ2-7	-	CASSEAIGLAGEQYF	TGTGCCAGCAGTGAAGCGATAGGACTAGCGGGGGAGCAGTACTTC
16	TRBV27	-	TRBJ1-5	-	CASSPGHGYSNQPQHF	TGTGCCAGCAGTCCAGGACACGGCTATAGCAATCAGCCCCAGCATTTT
13	TRBV28	-	TRBJ2-7	-	CASSLAGPYEQYF	TGTGCCAGCAGTTTGGCAGGACCCTACGAGCAGTACTTC
14	TRBV11-1	-	TRBJ2-7	-	CASSLLAGVYEQYF	TGTGCCAGCAGCTTACTTGCAGGGGTTTACGAGCAGTACTTC
16	TRBV2	-	TRBJ2-1	-	CASSEVQTRLVHGQIF	TGTGCCAGCAGTGAGGTACAGACCCGATTGGTTCACGGCCAGATCTTC
14	TRBV9	-	TRBJ2-7	many	CASSVGGSSYEQYF	TGTGCCAGCAGCGTAGGGGGGAGCTCCTACGAGCAGTACTTC
15	TRBV6-1	-	TRBJ1-1	-	CACSLVEATNTEAFF	TGTGCCTGCTCTCTTGTGGAAGCTACGAACACTGAAGCTTTCTTT
14	TRBV10-1	-	TRBJ2-2	-	CASSRDENIGELFF	TGCGCCAGCAGTAGGGACGAGAACATCGGGGAGCTGTTTTTT
12	TRBV13	-	TRBJ2-7	-	CASSLRDDEQYF	TGTGCCAGCAGCTTACGGGACGACGAGCAGTACTTC
15	TRBV4-1	-	TRBJ1-6	few	CASSRLGQPNSPLHF	TGCGCCAGCAGCCGGCTCGGACAGCCGAATTCACCCCTCCACTTT
17	TRBV9	-	TRBJ2-3	-	CASSGHPGTTSTDTQYF	TGTGCCAGCAGCGGCCATCCCGGGACGACAAGCACAGATACGCAGTATTTT
13	TRBV7-2	-	TRBJ2-5	-	CASSLVAKETQYF	TGTGCCAGCAGCTTAGTAGCGAAAGAGACCCAGTACTTC
15	TRBV6-4	-	TRBJ1-1	-	CASRIKDRLHTEAFF	TGTGCCAGCAGGATAAAGGACAGACTACACACTGAAGCTTTCTTT
13	TRBV18	-	TRBJ2-7	-	CASSPRGSYEQYF	TGTGCCAGCTCCCCCCGGGGCTCCTACGAGCAGTACTTC
15	TRBV6-5	-	TRBJ1-2	-	CASSTGTRKSLGYTF	TGTGCCAGCAGTACTGGGACCCGTAAATCTCTTGGCTACACCTTC
16	TRBV11-2	-	TRBJ2-1	-	CASRPAWGSLHNEQFF	TGTGCCAGCAGACCGGCGTGGGGGTCGCTTCACAATGAGCAGTTCTTC
13	TRBV7-2	-	TRBJ2-5	few	CASTLGSWETQYF	TGTGCCAGCACCCTCGGTAGTTGGGAGACCCAGTACTTC
19	TRBV28	-	TRBJ2-3	-	CASSPAGAGQEVGTDTQYF	TGTGCCAGCAGCCCCGCGGGGGCAGGCCAAGAGGTGGGCACAGATACGCAGTATTTT
18	TRBV5-1	TRBD2	TRBJ2-1	-	CASSLVNPSGNRLNEQFF	TGCGCCAGCAGCCTGGTTAATCCAAGCGGGAACCGGCTAAATGAGCAGTTCTTC
15	TRBV4-3	TRBD1	TRBJ2-7	-	CASSQDRGFSYEQYF	TGCGCCAGCAGCCAGGACAGGGGCTTCTCCTACGAGCAGTACTTC
18	TRBV5-6	TRBD1	TRBJ2-2	-	CASSPSASRGPHTGELFF	TGTGCCAGCAGCCCGTCGGCGTCCAGGGGGCCCCACACCGGGGAGCTGTTTTTT
12	TRBV18	-	TRBJ1-2	-	CASPQTVGGHTF	TGTGCCAGCCCCCAGACGGTGGGGGGACACACCTTC
13	TRBV28	-	TRBJ1-2	few	CASSSHVGYGYTF	TGTGCCAGCAGTTCACACGTAGGATATGGCTACACCTTC
17	TRBV5-1	-	TRBJ1-4	once	CASSLVGPTYINEKLFF	TGCGCCAGCAGCTTGGTCGGTCCCACTTACATTAATGAAAAACTGTTTTTT
12	TRBV6-5	-	TRBJ2-7	-	CASSGSSYEQYF	TGTGCCAGCTCTGGTAGTTCCTACGAGCAGTACTTC
13	TRBV7-2	-	TRBJ1-2	few	CASSDYFNYGYTF	TGTGCCAGCAGCGATTACTTTAACTATGGCTACACCTTC
17	TRBV4-2	-	TRBJ2-3	-	CASSHPGGVTSTDTQYF	TGTGCCAGCAGCCACCCGGGGGGCGTTACTAGCACAGATACGCAGTATTTT